Listed below are T cell receptor beta chains from one sample, sequenced in a study of identical twins. In TCRdb, the 5' RACE reads were re-called with MiXCR into one record per CDR3 protein. The data show roughly 260,000 distinct CDR3 sequences, 7.5% seen once. The sample also formed part of further work on yellow fever vaccine responses in identical twins.

The sample comprised CD8+ T cells sorted from blood. The receptors were gathered from a woman younger than 30 in good health. CDR3s include the opening cysteine and the closing phenylalanine or tryptophan. A D gene is named only where the DNA matches it firmly. The size field is filled for only some rows; it gives once, few, many or a size class.

D gene	V gene	J gene	clone size	CDR3 protein	CDR3 DNA
NA	TRBV6-1	TRBJ2-5	NA	CDSSPGRARETQYF	TGTGACAGCAGCCCCGGGCGGGCGCGGGAGACCCAGTACTTC
TRBD1	TRBV6-1	TRBJ1-2	NA	CASIPTGINYGYTF	TGTGCCAGTATACCGACAGGGATTAACTATGGCTACACCTTC
NA	TRBV29-1	TRBJ2-3	many	CSVAIWAEDTQYF	TGCAGCGTTGCCATCTGGGCGGAGGATACGCAGTATTTT
NA	TRBV21-1	TRBJ2-5	NA	CASSKLLTSGSQETQYF	TGTGCCAGCAGCAAATTGTTAACTAGCGGAAGCCAAGAGACCCAGTACTTC
TRBD1	TRBV28	TRBJ2-1	few	CASSPRQGAGNEQFF	TGTGCCAGCAGTCCAAGACAGGGGGCTGGCAATGAGCAGTTCTTC
NA	TRBV7-9	TRBJ2-3	many	CASSPRLRGGREDTQYF	TGTGCCAGCAGCCCACGCCTGCGGGGCGGTAGGGAAGATACGCAGTATTTT
TRBD1	TRBV6-1	TRBJ1-2	many	CASNPTGSAYGYTF	TGTGCCAGCAACCCGACAGGGAGCGCCTATGGCTACACCTTC
NA	TRBV28	TRBJ2-5	few	CASSFLVRDQETQYF	TGTGCCAGCAGTTTCTTGGTCAGGGACCAAGAGACCCAGTACTTC
TRBD2	TRBV4-2	TRBJ2-1	NA	CASSQEREVYVYEQFF	TGTGCCAGCAGTCAGGAACGGGAGGTTTATGTGTATGAGCAGTTCTTC
NA	TRBV5-1	TRBJ2-5	many	CASSLMTESQETQYF	TGCGCCAGCAGCTTGATGACAGAAAGCCAAGAGACCCAGTACTTC
TRBD2	TRBV10-3	TRBJ2-5	few	CAISERLAEETQYF	TGTGCCATCAGTGAGCGACTAGCGGAAGAGACCCAGTACTTC
NA	TRBV12-3/TRBV12-4	TRBJ2-3	many	CASSPGDTQYF	TGTGCCAGCAGCCCCGGGGATACGCAGTATTTT
TRBD2	TRBV20-1	TRBJ2-3	few	CSASSLAGGLTDTQYF	TGCAGTGCTAGTAGTCTAGCGGGAGGGTTGACAGATACGCAGTATTTT
NA	TRBV7-9	TRBJ1-1	NA	CASSPETGNTEAFF	TGTGCCAGCAGCCCGGAAACAGGGAACACTGAAGCTTTCTTT
NA	TRBV21-1	TRBJ2-1	many	CASSKVSEGLAGERGTAEQFF	TGTGCCAGCAGCAAAGTATCGGAAGGACTAGCGGGAGAGAGGGGCACTGCTGAGCAGTTCTTC
TRBD1	TRBV10-3	TRBJ1-2	many	CAISESETGGHYGYTF	TGTGCCATCAGTGAGTCGGAGACAGGGGGACACTATGGCTACACCTTC
NA	TRBV10-2	TRBJ1-2	NA	CASSEAGPSYGYTF	TGCGCCAGCAGTGAGGCCGGACCAAGCTATGGCTACACCTTC
NA	TRBV3-1	TRBJ1-1	many	CASRPDTPLLNTEAFF	TGTGCCAGCAGACCTGACACCCCGTTACTGAACACTGAAGCTTTCTTT
NA	TRBV7-2	TRBJ2-5	few	CASSFTMQETQYF	TGTGCCAGCAGCTTTACCATGCAAGAGACCCAGTACTTC
NA	TRBV7-9	TRBJ1-2	few	CASRIGGPNGGYTF	TGTGCCAGCAGGATCGGAGGGCCTAACGGTGGCTACACCTTC